This T cell receptor (beta chain) appears in the sequencing data of a study of blood T cell repertoires in COVID-19. About the research overall: Donors in the United States, Italy and Spain gave samples during acute or convalescent COVID-19.

This clone was seen a single time. Germline CDR1 is LNHDA and CDR2 is SQIVND (reference sequence). V was trimmed by 3 bases and J by 5 bases, leaving 10 bases between them. The CDR3 runs to 14 residues. The repertoire was sequenced with immunoSEQ multiplex PCR; TCRdb's copy has only in-frame clones and lacks some. The table includes about 480,000 clones, 89% detected once. This sequence was found in a man between 18 and 35 years old with COVID-19, enrolled during active disease. The sequenced sample consisted of peripheral blood. This sequence joins TRBV19 and TRBJ1-4, with D perhaps matching TRBD1 (5 bases). In DNA, the CDR3 is TGTGCCAGTAGTATGAGACAGCTGAATGAAAAACTGTTTTTT. It encodes CASSMRQLNEKLFF.